These 20 T cell receptor beta chains share one sample of origin, sequenced in a study of blood T cell repertoires in COVID-19. TCRdb's copy holds only in-frame clones and misses some; the assay was immunoSEQ multiplex PCR. The data show about 36,000 clones, around 80% seen once. Sequenced input: peripheral blood. The receptors stem from a man aged 60 to 69 with COVID-19, enrolled during active disease.

The CDR3 region is CASSLGGGGTYEQYF. The CDR3 nucleotides are TGTGCCAGCAGCTTGGGGGGAGGTGGGACCTACGAGCAGTACTTC. V is TRBV7-2 and J is TRBJ2-7; TRBD2 might be the D (6 bases). This CDR3 spans 15 amino acids. Trimming stripped 3 bases from V and 2 bases from J, with 14 bases between. Germline CDR1 and CDR2: SGHTA and FQGNSA. The entire variable domain, with the rest obtained from reference TRBV7-2 and TRBJ2-7, is as follows: GAGVSQSPSNKVTEKGKDVELRCDPISGHTALYWYRQSLGQGLEFLIYFQGNSAPDKSGLPSDRFSAERTGGSVSTLTIQRTQQEDSAVYLCASSLGGGGTYEQYFGPGTRLTVT.

This clone was seen only a few times. This chain uses TRBV7-9 with TRBJ1-1; maybe TRBD1 (5 bases). V was cut by 4 bases and J by 1 base, with 10 bases left in between. In germline, CDR1 is SEHNR, CDR2 FQNEAQ (reference sequence). The CDR3 has 14 amino acids. The CDR3 region is CASSWGRSNTEAFF. The CDR3 DNA reads as TGTGCCAGCAGCTGGGGCAGGTCGAACACTGAAGCTTTCTTT.

The chain has TRBV18 and TRBJ2-7; TRBD1 agrees at 7 bases. V was pared by 1 base and J by 1 base, with 10 bases of the junction left unmatched. The CDR3 runs 17 residues. Germline-derived CDR1 and CDR2 are KGHSH and LQKENI. The CDR3 region is CASSPRSPQGPSYEQYF. CDR3 sequence (DNA): TGTGCCAGCTCACCACGGTCCCCACAGGGGCCTTCCTACGAGCAGTACTTC.

This rearrangement joins TRBV11-3 to TRBJ1-2; D gene ambiguous. The CDR3 has 13 residues. From germline, CDR1 is SGHNT and CDR2 YENEEA. V was cut by 0 bases and J by 7 bases, with 9 bases left in between. The CDR3 bases are TGTGCCAGCAGCTTAGATGGGAGGGCTGGCTACACCTTC. This translates into CASSLDGRAGYTF.

The CDR3 region has the DNA TGTGCCAGCAGCCAAGTTAACGGGGAGCTGTTTTTT. Amino acids: CASSQVNGELFF. The V call is TRBV14, the J call TRBJ2-2; D remains ambiguous. The CDR3 runs to 12 residues. Trimming removed 1 base at V and 7 bases at J, with 4 bases between. The germline V gene has CDR1 SGHDN and CDR2 FVKESK.

The rearrangement joins TRBV6-1 to TRBJ2-1, with 14 bases identical to TRBD2. The CDR3 is 16 residues long. Germline values: CDR1 MNHNS, CDR2 SASEGT. V lost 4 bases and J lost 7; bases outside the gene matches: 6. In nucleotides, the CDR3 is TGTGCCAGCAGTGGAGGGACTAGCGGGAGTAGGAATGAGCAGTTCTTC. Amino acids: CASSGGTSGSRNEQFF.

The chain has TRBV30 and TRBJ1-6, with 7 bases aligning to TRBD1. V shed 2 bases, J shed 10 bases, and the junction held 8 bases outside the gene matches. Germline V gene sequence: CDR1 GTSNPN, CDR2 SVGIG (reference sequence). There are 14 residues in the CDR3. CDR3 nucleotides: TGTGCCTGGAGTAGTATACAGGGGAAATCACCCCTCCACTTT. Protein: CAWSSIQGKSPLHF.

The V gene is TRBV6-5, the J gene TRBJ1-5; tentatively, D is TRBD1 (6 bases). The CDR3 runs to 15 residues. Germline V gene data show CDR1 as MNHEY and CDR2 as SVGAGI. The V end lost 10 bases, the J end lost 0 bases, and 16 bases lay between the germline ends. CDR3 nucleotides: TGTGCCACCCGTGGGGACAATTATAGCAATCAGCCCCAGCATTTT. Translation gives CATRGDNYSNQPQHF.

The sample holds one count of this clone. The V and J genes are TRBV19 and TRBJ1-1; 8 positions match TRBD1. With V trimmed by 7 bases and J by 2 bases, 9 bases remained unmatched. This CDR3 has 15 residues. Germline-derived CDR1 and CDR2 are LNHDA and SQIVND (reference sequence). The CDR3 bases are TGTGCCAGTATACCGACAGGGGCTTCAAACACTGAAGCTTTCTTT. Translating gives CASIPTGASNTEAFF. Full variable domain (remainder filled in from reference TRBV19 and TRBJ1-1): DGGITQSPKYLFRKEGQNVTLSCEQNLNHDAMYWYRQDPGQGLRLIYYSQIVNDFQKGDIAEGYSVSREKKESFPLTVTSAQKNPTAFYLCASIPTGASNTEAFFGQGTRLTVV.

This clone has only a few counts. The chain combines TRBV7-3 with TRBJ2-1; 7 bases are shared with TRBD2. Germline assignment: CDR1 SGHTA and CDR2 FQGTGA. V shed 5 bases and J 10 bases; nucleotides not matched to a gene: 14. This CDR3 is built from 15 residues. The DNA for the CDR3 is TGTGCCAGCAGCCTGGGGACTACCCCAATGGGGGAGCAGTTCTTC. Protein sequence: CASSLGTTPMGEQFF.

The chain has TRBV7-2 and TRBJ1-2; unclear D gene. CDR3 size: 12 residues. CDR1 and CDR2 (germline): SGHTA, FQGNSA. The V and J ends lost 5 bases and 3 bases respectively, with 7 bases between them. In nucleotides, the CDR3 is TGTGCCAGCAGCGCCTATGACTATGGCTACACCTTC. Residues: CASSAYDYGYTF.

Only one count was recorded for this clone. The chain is built from TRBV9 and TRBJ1-3; 8 nucleotides match TRBD1. This CDR3 has 16 residues. V was clipped by 4 bases and J by 0 bases; unmatched bases: 6. CDR1 and CDR2 from the germline V gene are SGDLS and YYNGEE. The CDR3 DNA follows: TGTGCCAGCAGCTGGGGACAGGTTAGCTCTGGAAACACCATATATTTT. Its translation is CASSWGQVSSGNTIYF.

V is TRBV12-3 or TRBV12-4 and J is TRBJ1-2, with D uncertain. This CDR3 spans 12 amino acids. V was pared by 10 bases and J by 1 base, with 10 bases between. DNA for the CDR3: TGTGCCACCAACAGAAATAACTATGGCTACACCTTC. This codes for CATNRNNYGYTF.

This clone has a single count. This rearrangement joins TRBV11-3 to TRBJ2-2, with 11 nucleotides matching TRBD1. The CDR3 length is 16 residues. V trimming: 3 bases; J trimming: 7 bases; junction bases outside the gene matches: 7. Germline V gene sequence: CDR1 SGHNT, CDR2 YENEEA. The CDR3 DNA reads as TGTGCCAGCAGCTTTCGGACAGGGGGCAGCAGCGGGGAGCTGTTTTTT. Encoded protein: CASSFRTGGSSGELFF. The whole variable domain, remainder taken from reference TRBV11-3 and TRBJ2-2, is EAGVVQSPRYKIIEKKQPVAFWCNPISGHNTLYWYLQNLGQGPELLIRYENEEAVDDSQLPKDRFSAERLKGVDSTLKIQPAELGDSAVYLCASSFRTGGSSGELFFGEGSRLTVL.

The rearrangement uses TRBV5-1 and TRBJ1-4; unclear D gene. CDR1 and CDR2 (germline): SGHRS, YFSETQ. This CDR3 is 14 amino acids long. Trimming removed 6 bases from V and 7 bases from J, with 16 bases in between. The CDR3 is CASNAGVAGEKLFF. The CDR3 coding sequence is TGCGCCAGCAACGCCGGGGTGGCGGGTGAAAAACTGTTTTTT.

The V gene is TRBV2, the J gene TRBJ1-1; D perhaps matches TRBD1 (6 bases). The CDR3 runs to 13 residues. V shed 7 bases and J shed 4 bases, with 13 bases lying between them. Germline V gene lookup returns CDR1 SNHLY and CDR2 FYNNEI. CDR3 sequence reads: CASMGQGSTEAFF. The CDR3 coding sequence is TGTGCCAGCATGGGCCAGGGGAGCACTGAAGCTTTCTTT.

This chain joins TRBV4-3 and TRBJ2-1, with D possibly being TRBD1 (6 bases). V was cut by 0 bases and J by 7 bases, with 19 bases left in between. Germline V gives CDR1 LGHNA, CDR2 YSLEER. This CDR3 is built from 17 residues. The CDR3 coding sequence is TGCGCCAGCAGCCAAGAATCAGGGAACAGGGTCCTGAATGAGCAGTTCTTC. Translated: CASSQESGNRVLNEQFF.

The chain has TRBV29-1 and TRBJ1-2; no reliable D call. V was shortened by 3 bases and J by 8 bases, with 4 bases between the two germline ends. The CDR3 totals 9 residues. The V gene's germline CDR1 is SQVTM and CDR2 ANQGSEA. The CDR3 nucleotides read TGCAGCGTTGAGGCAGGCTACACCTTC. Protein: CSVEAGYTF.

The chain recombines TRBV19 with TRBJ2-1; 7 nucleotides align to TRBD2. Germline V gives CDR1 LNHDA, CDR2 SQIVND (reference sequence). J lost 9 bases, V lost 5 bases, and 7 bases had no gene match. The CDR3 loop spans 13 amino acids. The CDR3: CASSGTTGGEQFF. The CDR3 nucleotides read TGTGCCAGTAGTGGGACTACTGGAGGTGAGCAGTTCTTC. Combining the CDR3 with reference TRBV19 and TRBJ2-1 gives the whole variable domain DGGITQSPKYLFRKEGQNVTLSCEQNLNHDAMYWYRQDPGQGLRLIYYSQIVNDFQKGDIAEGYSVSREKKESFPLTVTSAQKNPTAFYLCASSGTTGGEQFFGPGTRLTVL.

This clone was seen once. The chain carries TRBV27 and TRBJ2-2; TRBD1 agrees at 9 bases. There are 15 residues in the CDR3. Germline CDR1 reads MNHEY; CDR2 reads SMNVEV (reference sequence). V shed 4 bases, J shed 5 bases, and the junction held 5 bases outside the gene matches. The CDR3 sequence: CASSSQGQGTGELFF. The CDR3 DNA is TGTGCCAGCAGTTCTCAAGGACAGGGGACCGGGGAGCTGTTTTTT.